This TCR beta chain was obtained from a study of cytotoxic CD8 clonotypes in ibrutinib-treated CLL. Study-wide results and caveats: Sustained-remission patients were sampled at different times than progressing patients were. Elevated clonality accompanied ibrutinib response, with a return toward baseline values at progression.

Concerning this clone: Antigen specificity is unknown.

Repertoires were generated with immunoSEQ multiplex PCR, while TCRdb's copy carries only in-frame clones and drops some. The repertoire has 70,000 to 80,000 clones, over 80% of them found once; the top ten carry more than 30%. Germline CDR1 SGHRS, CDR2 YFSETQ. V lost 4 bases and J 2 bases, leaving 16 bases between the germline ends. The CDR3 consists of 15 residues. The TCR comes from a human donor with chronic lymphocytic leukemia. This chain links TRBV5-1 with TRBJ2-7, with D perhaps assigned TRBD1 or TRBD2 (6 bases each). Sequenced material: PBMCs, taken after 24 months of ibrutinib treatment. The CDR3: CASSIIQGGPYEQYF. Written as DNA, the CDR3 is TGCGCCAGCAGCATAATACAGGGAGGACCCTACGAGCAGTACTTC.